Listed below are T cell receptor beta chains from one sample, sequenced in a study of response to subunit inactivated influenza vaccine. TCRdb reprocessed the RT-PCR reads with MiXCR, giving one entry per CDR3 protein. The top ten hold around 9.6% of the sample, which has 700,000 to 900,000 distinct CDR3 sequences, 21% seen once. The source was PBMCs from blood, collected roughly 5 days after vaccination. The receptor set was obtained from a man between 50 and 59 years old who received an inactivated influenza vaccine. Both conserved end residues are part of each CDR3. Each record gives: D gene, clone size, V gene, J gene, CDR3 DNA, CDR3 protein. The D gene is left open where the match is weak. Clone size is not always given. Where it is, it says once, few, many or a class for expanded clones.

d_gene: TRBD1; abundance: -; v_gene: TRBV2; j_gene: TRBJ2-7; CDR3nt: TGTGCCATGTCCCGGGACAGCGCCTACGAGCAGTACTTC; CDR3aa: CAMSRDSAYEQYF
d_gene: -; abundance: -; v_gene: TRBV6-2/TRBV6-3; j_gene: TRBJ1-5; CDR3nt: TGTGCCAGCAGTTCGCTGGGGGGGCAGCCCCAGCATTTT; CDR3aa: CASSSLGGQPQHF
d_gene: -; abundance: -; v_gene: TRBV5-1; j_gene: TRBJ1-2; CDR3nt: TGCGCCAGCAGCTTGGGCCGGGACACCTTGTGGCCTGCTAACTATGGCTACACCTTC; CDR3aa: CASSLGRDTLWPANYGYTF
d_gene: TRBD2; abundance: few; v_gene: TRBV20-1; j_gene: TRBJ2-7; CDR3nt: TGCAGTGCTAGAGCAGGGAGCGGGAGGGGATCCTACGAGCAGTACTTC; CDR3aa: CSARAGSGRGSYEQYF
d_gene: -; abundance: few; v_gene: TRBV10-3; j_gene: TRBJ1-4; CDR3nt: TGTGCCATCAGTGAGGGGGCTACCGGAAAACTGTTTTTT; CDR3aa: CAISEGATGKLFF
d_gene: -; abundance: -; v_gene: TRBV11-1; j_gene: TRBJ2-4; CDR3nt: TGTGCCAGCAGCGAACTCACGAAAAACATTCAGTACTTC; CDR3aa: CASSELTKNIQYF
d_gene: TRBD1; abundance: many; v_gene: TRBV12-3/TRBV12-4; j_gene: TRBJ2-7; CDR3nt: TGTGCCAGCAGCCCGGGGACAGGGAACTACGAGCAGTACTTC; CDR3aa: CASSPGTGNYEQYF
d_gene: -; abundance: -; v_gene: TRBV4-2; j_gene: TRBJ2-3; CDR3nt: TGTGCCAGCAGCCAGGGTGTAGAAGGGTCGCAGTATTTT; CDR3aa: CASSQGVEGSQYF
d_gene: TRBD2; abundance: -; v_gene: TRBV2; j_gene: TRBJ2-1; CDR3nt: TGTGCCAGCAGTGAATGGCGGGGGGGCCGCAATGAGCAGTTCTTC; CDR3aa: CASSEWRGGRNEQFF
d_gene: TRBD2; abundance: few; v_gene: TRBV5-6; j_gene: TRBJ2-7; CDR3nt: TGTGCCAGCAGCTACCCGGGGGGGACCTCCGAGCAGTACTTC; CDR3aa: CASSYPGGTSEQYF
d_gene: TRBD1; abundance: -; v_gene: TRBV6-1; j_gene: TRBJ2-7; CDR3nt: TGTGCCAGCAGACAGGGGGCGAAGAACTACGAGCAGTACTTC; CDR3aa: CASRQGAKNYEQYF
d_gene: TRBD2; abundance: many; v_gene: TRBV5-5; j_gene: TRBJ2-3; CDR3nt: TGTGCCAGCAGCTTGAGAGCGGGGGCCACAGATACGCAGTATTTT; CDR3aa: CASSLRAGATDTQYF
d_gene: -; abundance: -; v_gene: TRBV29-1; j_gene: TRBJ1-2; CDR3nt: TGCAGCGTTGCAGCTGGCCCGGGGAACTATGGCTACACCTTC; CDR3aa: CSVAAGPGNYGYTF
d_gene: -; abundance: -; v_gene: TRBV7-8; j_gene: TRBJ1-5; CDR3nt: TGTGCCAGCAGCTTACGGGGACAACTAGGGGGCAATCAGCCCCAGCATTTT; CDR3aa: CASSLRGQLGGNQPQHF
d_gene: -; abundance: -; v_gene: TRBV3-1; j_gene: TRBJ2-7; CDR3nt: TGTGCCAGCAGCCGATTTCTCTACGAGCAGTACTTC; CDR3aa: CASSRFLYEQYF
d_gene: -; abundance: few; v_gene: TRBV15; j_gene: TRBJ2-1; CDR3nt: TGTGCCACCAGCAGTTCGGGGGCTTCCTACAATGAGCAGTTCTTC; CDR3aa: CATSSSGASYNEQFF
d_gene: TRBD2; abundance: many; v_gene: TRBV10-3; j_gene: TRBJ2-2; CDR3nt: TGTGCCAGCGCCCCTAGCGGGGGCCACACCGGGGAGCTGTTTTTT; CDR3aa: CASAPSGGHTGELFF
d_gene: TRBD2; abundance: -; v_gene: TRBV10-3; j_gene: TRBJ2-7; CDR3nt: TGTGCCACCGGACTAGCGGGGGCCTACGAGCAGTACTTC; CDR3aa: CATGLAGAYEQYF
d_gene: -; abundance: -; v_gene: TRBV7-9; j_gene: TRBJ2-3; CDR3nt: TGTGCCAGCAGCTCTGTTGGACGGCCAAGCACAGATACGCAGTATTTT; CDR3aa: CASSSVGRPSTDTQYF
d_gene: -; abundance: many; v_gene: TRBV7-2; j_gene: TRBJ2-2; CDR3nt: TGTGCCAGCAGCTTATTCGGCAACACCGGGGAGCTGTTTTTT; CDR3aa: CASSLFGNTGELFF
d_gene: TRBD1; abundance: few; v_gene: TRBV20-1; j_gene: TRBJ1-4; CDR3nt: TGCAGTGCTACCCAGGGGGCGGGGGATGAAAAACTGTTTTTT; CDR3aa: CSATQGAGDEKLFF
d_gene: TRBD2; abundance: -; v_gene: TRBV7-7; j_gene: TRBJ2-1; CDR3nt: TGTGCTAGCAGCGTACTAGCGGGGGGCGGGGGTGAGCAGTTCTTC; CDR3aa: CASSVLAGGGGEQFF
d_gene: TRBD1; abundance: few; v_gene: TRBV18; j_gene: TRBJ2-6; CDR3nt: TGTGCCAGCTCACCACCGGGACAGACCCTCCGGGTCTCTGGGGCCAACGTCCTGACTTTC; CDR3aa: CASSPPGQTLRVSGANVLTF
d_gene: TRBD2; abundance: few; v_gene: TRBV4-2; j_gene: TRBJ2-6; CDR3nt: TGTGCCAGCAGCCAAGCGTCCGCGGGGGGCCGTTTCGGCTCTGGGGCCAACGTCCTGACTTTC; CDR3aa: CASSQASAGGRFGSGANVLTF
d_gene: -; abundance: -; v_gene: TRBV5-1; j_gene: TRBJ2-1; CDR3nt: TGCGCCAGCAGCTTGGCCAGTGGGGGCCGCCGGTTCTTC; CDR3aa: CASSLASGGRRFF
d_gene: -; abundance: few; v_gene: TRBV7-9; j_gene: TRBJ2-7; CDR3nt: TGTGCCAGCAGCTTAAGCATAGGAGTACGGGCGTACGAGCAGTACTTC; CDR3aa: CASSLSIGVRAYEQYF
d_gene: TRBD2; abundance: -; v_gene: TRBV20-1; j_gene: TRBJ2-3; CDR3nt: TGCAGTGCAATTAACATAGCGGGGGGTGCCCCAGATACGCAGTATTTT; CDR3aa: CSAINIAGGAPDTQYF
d_gene: TRBD2; abundance: -; v_gene: TRBV7-2; j_gene: TRBJ2-2; CDR3nt: TGTGCCAGCAGGATCGCGGGACTAGCGGTCTCCGGGGAGCTGTTTTTT; CDR3aa: CASRIAGLAVSGELFF
d_gene: TRBD1; abundance: few; v_gene: TRBV19; j_gene: TRBJ2-7; CDR3nt: TGTGCCAGTAAACCGGGACAGACCTCCTACGAGCAGTACTTC; CDR3aa: CASKPGQTSYEQYF
d_gene: -; abundance: few; v_gene: TRBV6-5; j_gene: TRBJ2-2; CDR3nt: TGTGCCAGCAGTTACCGAAGGGGCACCGGGGAGCTGTTTTTT; CDR3aa: CASSYRRGTGELFF
d_gene: -; abundance: few; v_gene: TRBV6-1; j_gene: TRBJ2-7; CDR3nt: TGTGCCAGCAGTATGGGGGTTGGGACCTACGAGCAGTACTTC; CDR3aa: CASSMGVGTYEQYF
d_gene: -; abundance: -; v_gene: TRBV20-1; j_gene: TRBJ1-2; CDR3nt: TGCAGTGCTAGAGAGAGGGGACCGGACTATGGCTACACCTTC; CDR3aa: CSARERGPDYGYTF
d_gene: -; abundance: few; v_gene: TRBV6-1; j_gene: TRBJ1-3; CDR3nt: TGTGCCAGCAGTAGAGAACAGGGTTACGGAAGAAACACCATATATTTT; CDR3aa: CASSREQGYGRNTIYF
d_gene: -; abundance: -; v_gene: TRBV5-1; j_gene: TRBJ2-7; CDR3nt: TGCGCCAGCAGCGGTGGGGACGCCATATACGAGCAGTACTTC; CDR3aa: CASSGGDAIYEQYF
d_gene: -; abundance: -; v_gene: TRBV5-1; j_gene: TRBJ2-7; CDR3nt: TGCGCCAGCAGCAGGGGGGGCAGCGCGACCTCCTACGAGCAGTACTTC; CDR3aa: CASSRGGSATSYEQYF
d_gene: -; abundance: -; v_gene: TRBV20-1; j_gene: TRBJ1-1; CDR3nt: TGCAGTGCTAGTTACACAGGGACCGCTGAAGCTTTCTTT; CDR3aa: CSASYTGTAEAFF
d_gene: TRBD2; abundance: -; v_gene: TRBV11-2; j_gene: TRBJ2-7; CDR3nt: TGTGCCAGCAGTTTACTAGCGGCGCACTCCTACGAGCAGTACTTC; CDR3aa: CASSLLAAHSYEQYF
d_gene: TRBD1; abundance: few; v_gene: TRBV10-3; j_gene: TRBJ2-1; CDR3nt: TGTGCCATCAGTGACCTGGACAGGGGTAATGAGCAGTTCTTC; CDR3aa: CAISDLDRGNEQFF
d_gene: TRBD2; abundance: -; v_gene: TRBV9; j_gene: TRBJ2-5; CDR3nt: TGTGCCAGCAGCGTAGACGATCGACTAGCGGGAGTTACAGAGACCCAGTACTTC; CDR3aa: CASSVDDRLAGVTETQYF